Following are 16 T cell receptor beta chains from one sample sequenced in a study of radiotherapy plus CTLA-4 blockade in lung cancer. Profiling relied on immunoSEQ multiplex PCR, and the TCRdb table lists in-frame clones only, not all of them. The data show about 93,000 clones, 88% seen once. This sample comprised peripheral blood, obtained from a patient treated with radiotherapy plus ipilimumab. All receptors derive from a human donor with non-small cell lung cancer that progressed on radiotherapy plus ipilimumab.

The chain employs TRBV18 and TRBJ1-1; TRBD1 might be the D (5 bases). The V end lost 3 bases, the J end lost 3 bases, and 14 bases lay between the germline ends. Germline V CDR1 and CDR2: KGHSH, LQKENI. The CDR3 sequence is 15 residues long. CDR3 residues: CASSPRGTPDTEAFF. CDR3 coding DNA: TGTGCCAGCTCACCCCGGGGCACCCCTGACACTGAAGCTTTCTTT.

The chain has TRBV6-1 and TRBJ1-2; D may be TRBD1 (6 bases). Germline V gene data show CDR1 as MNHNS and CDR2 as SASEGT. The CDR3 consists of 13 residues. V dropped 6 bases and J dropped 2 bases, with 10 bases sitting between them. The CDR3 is CASRGAVNYGYTF. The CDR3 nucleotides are TGTGCCAGCAGGGGGGCAGTAAACTATGGCTACACCTTC.

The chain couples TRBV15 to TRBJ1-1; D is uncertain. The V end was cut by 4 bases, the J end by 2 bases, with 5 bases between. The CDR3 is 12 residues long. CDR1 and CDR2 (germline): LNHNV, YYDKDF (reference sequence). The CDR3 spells CATSTVNTEAFF. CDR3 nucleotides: TGTGCCACCAGCACAGTTAACACTGAAGCTTTCTTT. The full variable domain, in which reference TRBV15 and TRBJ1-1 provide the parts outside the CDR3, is DAMVIQNPRYQVTQFGKPVTLSCSQTLNHNVMYWYQQKSSQAPKLLFHYYDKDFNNEADTPDNFQSRRPNTSFCFLDIRSPGLGDTAMYLCATSTVNTEAFFGQGTRLTVV.

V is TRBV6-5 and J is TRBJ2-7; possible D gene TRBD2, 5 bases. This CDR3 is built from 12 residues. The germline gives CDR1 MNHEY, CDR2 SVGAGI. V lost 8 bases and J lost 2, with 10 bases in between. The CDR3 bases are TGTGCCAGCCAAGGCGGGCCCTACGAGCAGTACTTC. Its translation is CASQGGPYEQYF.

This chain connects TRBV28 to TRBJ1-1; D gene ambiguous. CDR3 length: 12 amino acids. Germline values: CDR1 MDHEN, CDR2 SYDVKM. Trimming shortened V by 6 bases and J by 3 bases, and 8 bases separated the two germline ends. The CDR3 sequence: CASSTSYTEAFF. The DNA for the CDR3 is TGTGCCAGCAGCACCTCATACACTGAAGCTTTCTTT.

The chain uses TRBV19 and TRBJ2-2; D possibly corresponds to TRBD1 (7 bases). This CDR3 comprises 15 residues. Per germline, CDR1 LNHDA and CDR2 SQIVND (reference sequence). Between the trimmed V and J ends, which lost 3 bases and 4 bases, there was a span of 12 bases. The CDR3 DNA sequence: TGTGCCAGTAGTATCAGGGGGAGGACCACCGGGGAGCTGTTTTTT. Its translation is CASSIRGRTTGELFF.

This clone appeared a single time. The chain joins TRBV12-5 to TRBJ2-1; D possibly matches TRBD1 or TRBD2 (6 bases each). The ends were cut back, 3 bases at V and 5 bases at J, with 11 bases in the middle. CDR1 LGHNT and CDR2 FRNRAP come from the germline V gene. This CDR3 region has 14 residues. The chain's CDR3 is CASGFGGPDNEQFF. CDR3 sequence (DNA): TGTGCTAGTGGTTTCGGGGGCCCGGACAATGAGCAGTTCTTC.

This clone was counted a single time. This CDR3 is CASSLSGGRGWREQYF. The CDR3 DNA reads TGTGCCAGCAGCTTAAGCGGGGGCAGGGGGTGGCGCGAGCAGTACTTC. The chain joins TRBV7-2 to TRBJ2-7; a weak D match, TRBD2 (8 bases). V gave up 2 bases and J gave up 6 bases, with 20 bases separating them. The CDR3 covers 16 residues. The germline CDR1 and CDR2 sequences are SGHTA and FQGNSA.

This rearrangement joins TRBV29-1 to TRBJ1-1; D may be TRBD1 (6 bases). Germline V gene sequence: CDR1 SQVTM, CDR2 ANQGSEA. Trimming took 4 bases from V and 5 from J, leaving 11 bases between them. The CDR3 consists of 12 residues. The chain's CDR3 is CSVAQGRTEAFF. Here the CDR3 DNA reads TGCAGCGTTGCACAGGGACGTACTGAAGCTTTCTTT.

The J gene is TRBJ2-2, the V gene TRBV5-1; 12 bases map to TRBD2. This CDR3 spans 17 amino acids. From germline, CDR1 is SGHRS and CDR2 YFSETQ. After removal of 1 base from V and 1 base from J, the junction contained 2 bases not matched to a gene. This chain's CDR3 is CASSLSLAGGNTGELFF. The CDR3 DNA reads TGCGCCAGCAGCTTGTCACTAGCGGGAGGGAACACCGGGGAGCTGTTTTTT.

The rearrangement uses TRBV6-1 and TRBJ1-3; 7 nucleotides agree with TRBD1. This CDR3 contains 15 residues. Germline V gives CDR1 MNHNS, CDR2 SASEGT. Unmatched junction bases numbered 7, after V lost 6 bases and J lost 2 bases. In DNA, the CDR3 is TGTGCCAGCAGGAACACAGGGGTCCCTGGAAACACCATATATTTT. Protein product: CASRNTGVPGNTIYF.

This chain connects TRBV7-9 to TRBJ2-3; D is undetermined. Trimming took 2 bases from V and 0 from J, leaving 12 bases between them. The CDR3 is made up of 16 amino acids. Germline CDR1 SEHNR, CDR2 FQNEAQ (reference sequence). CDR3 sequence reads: CASSLYPAASTDTQYF. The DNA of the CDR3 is TGTGCCAGCAGCTTATACCCGGCAGCTAGCACAGATACGCAGTATTTT.

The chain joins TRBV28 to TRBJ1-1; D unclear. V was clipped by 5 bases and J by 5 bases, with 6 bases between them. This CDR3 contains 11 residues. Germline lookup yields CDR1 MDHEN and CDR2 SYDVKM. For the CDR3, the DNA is TGTGCCAGCAGTAGGGTAACTGAAGCTTTCTTT. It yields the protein CASSRVTEAFF.

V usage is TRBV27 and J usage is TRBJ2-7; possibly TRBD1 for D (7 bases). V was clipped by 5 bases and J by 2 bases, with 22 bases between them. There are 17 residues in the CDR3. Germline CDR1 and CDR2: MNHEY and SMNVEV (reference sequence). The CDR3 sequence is CASSPLDGGTATYEQYF. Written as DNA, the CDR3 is TGTGCCAGCAGTCCCCTTGATGGAGGGACAGCCACCTACGAGCAGTACTTC.

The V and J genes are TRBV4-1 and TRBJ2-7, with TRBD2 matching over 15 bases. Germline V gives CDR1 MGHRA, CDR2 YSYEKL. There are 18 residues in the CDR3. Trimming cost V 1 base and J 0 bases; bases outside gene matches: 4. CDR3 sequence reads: CASSQVGLAGGSSYEQYF. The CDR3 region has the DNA TGCGCCAGCAGCCAAGTAGGACTAGCGGGAGGGAGCTCCTACGAGCAGTACTTC.

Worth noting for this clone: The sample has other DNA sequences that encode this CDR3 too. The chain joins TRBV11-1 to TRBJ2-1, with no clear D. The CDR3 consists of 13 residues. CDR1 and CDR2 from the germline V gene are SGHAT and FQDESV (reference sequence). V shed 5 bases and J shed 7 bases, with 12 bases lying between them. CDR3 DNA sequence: TGTGCCAGCAGCCTCGTAATCGGTAATGAGCAGTTCTTC. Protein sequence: CASSLVIGNEQFF.